One T cell receptor (beta chain) is described in this entry. Every sample had 80,000 to 100,000 of its TCR templates assayed. Generated by immunoSEQ multiplex PCR, the TCRdb table keeps only in-frame clones and is missing some. The data contain about 100,000 clones, 94% of them singletons. The CDR3 loop spans 14 amino acids. CDR1 MDHEN and CDR2 SYDVKM come from the germline V gene. V lost 5 bases, J lost 3 bases, and 14 bases lay in between. This entry is derived from a study of siplizumab effects on memory and regulatory T cells. Sequencing used non-Treg CD4+ T cells sorted from blood. V usage is TRBV28 and J usage is TRBJ2-7; D is unclear. This sequence was found in a human donor in good health. Written as DNA, the CDR3 is TGTGCCAGCAGTCCCCGAGTCCAATACTACGAGCAGTACTTC. Translating it yields CASSPRVQYYEQYF. The entire variable domain, with the rest obtained from reference TRBV28 and TRBJ2-7, is as follows: DVKVTQSSRYLVKRTGEKVFLECVQDMDHENMFWYRQDPGLGLRLIYFSYDVKMKEKGDIPEGYSVSREKKERFSLILESASTNQTSMYLCASSPRVQYYEQYFGPGTRLTVT.